This T cell receptor beta chain was documented in a study of blood T cell repertoires in COVID-19. Looking at the study overall: Acute and convalescent COVID-19 samples came from the United States, Italy and Spain. The analysed material was cDNA or gDNA that came from T cells, B-cell-depleted T cells, or PBMCs.

This CDR3 is built from 14 residues. J lost 3 bases, V lost 4 bases, and 3 bases had no gene match. Germline CDR1 reads LGHNA; CDR2 reads YNFKEQ. Methods used by the authors: The assay estimated nucleated cells by amplifying reference gene primers. The repertoire was sequenced with immunoSEQ multiplex PCR; TCRdb's copy has only in-frame clones and lacks some. The V and J calls and clone size were taken over from that table, and D and trimming were inferred from the DNA. The repertoire holds 75,000 to 95,000 clones, with roughly nine tenths as singletons. The rearrangement joins TRBV4-2 to TRBJ2-1; 7 bases match TRBD2. The sample was peripheral blood. This receptor was obtained from a man aged 60-69 years with acute or convalescent COVID-19. CDR3 sequence: CASSREGNYNEQFF. The CDR3 DNA sequence: TGTGCCAGCAGCCGGGAGGGGAACTACAATGAGCAGTTCTTC.